Each of the 24 T cell receptor beta chains below was sequenced from the same sample in a study of T-cell memory formation after mild COVID-19. TCRdb re-called the 5' RACE reads with MiXCR, one entry per CDR3 protein. This sample carries around 320,000 distinct CDR3 sequences, approximately 19% of them seen once, and the ten largest clones take roughly 21%. Sequencing input: PBMCs or a T cell subset sorted from them (not recorded which). The receptors shown here come from a young man who had mild COVID-19 (a few samples of this study predate the infection). Cell type and time point are not known.

This clonotype was seen many times. V usage is TRBV7-2 and J usage is TRBJ1-2, with 8 positions matching TRBD1. CDR3 length equals 16 residues. The trim removed 0 bases at V and 7 bases at J, leaving 10 bases unmatched. The germline V gene encodes CDR1 SGHTA and CDR2 FQGNSA. Here the CDR3 reads CASSLARTGRSGGYTF. The CDR3 nucleotides are TGTGCCAGCAGCTTAGCGAGGACAGGGAGGTCCGGTGGCTACACCTTC.

This chain connects TRBV6-5 to TRBJ1-5, with D unresolved. Trimming removed 6 bases from V and 1 base from J, with 19 bases in between. The germline CDR1 and CDR2 sequences are MNHEY and SVGAGI. The CDR3 is made up of 17 amino acids. CDR3 region: CASSYSYPPSSNQPQHF. The CDR3 DNA follows: TGTGCCAGCAGCTATTCCTACCCCCCGTCGAGCAATCAGCCCCAGCATTTT.

This clonotype was detected only a few times. The chain uses TRBV4-1 and TRBJ2-4, with D uncertain. Trimming took 5 bases from V and 0 from J, leaving 11 bases between them. The CDR3 is 15 amino acids. The germline V gene has CDR1 MGHRA and CDR2 YSYEKL. The CDR3 sequence is CASSGRLEAKNIQYF. Here the CDR3 DNA reads TGCGCCAGCAGCGGACGCCTGGAAGCCAAAAACATTCAGTACTTC.

As for this clonotype: Sequence at one end of the junction differs from germline and may be a read error. The J gene is TRBJ2-5, the V gene TRBV20-1; a weak D match, TRBD1 (6 bases). Germline V CDR1 and CDR2: DFQATT, SNEGSKA (reference sequence). This CDR3 contains 13 residues. The CDR3 bases are TGCAGTGCTAGGGTTTGGACAGAAGAGACCAAGTACTTC. As protein: CSARVWTEETKYF.

The table lists this clonotype with a few counts. The CDR3: CASSWTAYSTDTQYF. The CDR3 DNA sequence: TGTGCCAGCAGCTGGACGGCGTATAGCACAGATACGCAGTATTTT. The rearrangement joins TRBV14 to TRBJ2-3; D is ambiguous. CDR1 and CDR2 from the germline V gene are SGHDN and FVKESK. The V end was cut by 5 bases, the J end by 0 bases, with 12 bases between. CDR3 length equals 15 residues.

V and J are TRBV5-1 and TRBJ2-3; D is undetermined. In germline, CDR1 is SGHRS, CDR2 YFSETQ. This CDR3 has 14 residues. With 4 bases removed from V and 4 bases from J, the gap between germline ends came to 13 bases. In nucleotides, the CDR3 is TGCGCCAGCAGCGCGGACCCAAACCCAGATACGCAGTATTTT. Residues: CASSADPNPDTQYF. The full variable domain, completed using reference TRBV5-1 and TRBJ2-3, is KAGVTQTPRYLIKTRGQQVTLSCSPISGHRSVSWYQQTPGQGLQFLFEYFSETQRNKGNFPGRFSGRQFSNSRSEMNVSTLELGDSALYLCASSADPNPDTQYFGPGTRLTVL.

The chain recombines TRBV7-3 with TRBJ1-4; 8 nucleotides agree with TRBD1. Germline V gives CDR1 SGHTA, CDR2 FQGTGA. The CDR3 spans 17 residues. J lost 2 bases, V lost 2 bases, and 7 bases had no gene match. The CDR3 region has the DNA TGTGCCAGCAGCTTAGGGGGCAGGGGGCACACTAATGAAAAACTGTTTTTT. Protein product: CASSLGGRGHTNEKLFF.

This clonotype came up a few times. This rearrangement joins TRBV12-3 or TRBV12-4 to TRBJ2-5; D unclear. This CDR3 comprises 14 residues. V lost 7 bases to trimming and J lost 5 bases, with 17 bases between them. The CDR3 loop is CASTHRLRRETQYF. The CDR3 DNA reads TGTGCCAGCACACACCGACTCCGGCGGGAGACCCAGTACTTC.

The chain couples TRBV6-1 to TRBJ1-1; possibly TRBD1 for D (5 bases). CDR3 length equals 15 residues. Trimming pared 0 bases from V and 8 bases from J, leaving 16 bases between. Germline V gene sequence: CDR1 MNHNS, CDR2 SASEGT. For the CDR3, the DNA is TGTGCCAGCAGTGAAGCGCTTTCCCGGGACTTCGAAGCTTTCTTT. It translates to CASSEALSRDFEAFF.

The V and J genes are TRBV20-1 and TRBJ1-1; 7 nucleotides line up with TRBD1. Losses at the gene ends were 0 bases for V and 4 bases for J; bases not matched to a gene: 8. Germline CDR1 and CDR2: DFQATT and SNEGSKA (reference sequence). The length of the CDR3 is 15 residues. CDR3 amino acids: CSAREGDSWGTEAFF. DNA for the CDR3: TGCAGTGCTAGAGAGGGGGACAGCTGGGGCACTGAAGCTTTCTTT.

This clonotype was detected ten times or more. The chain is built from TRBV5-5 and TRBJ1-5; D is undetermined. This CDR3 contains 13 residues. V dropped 1 base and J dropped 1 base, with 3 bases sitting between them. Germline lookup yields CDR1 SGHKS and CDR2 YYEKEE (reference sequence). CDR3 in amino acids: CASSLMSNQPQHF. CDR3 DNA sequence: TGTGCCAGCAGCTTGATGAGCAATCAGCCCCAGCATTTT.

The chain couples TRBV7-9 to TRBJ1-5; the match to TRBD1 covers 8 bases. The trim removed 5 bases at V and 7 bases at J, leaving 10 bases unmatched. This CDR3 comprises 15 residues. CDR1 is SEHNR, CDR2 FQNEAQ, per germline (reference sequence). The CDR3 DNA is TGTGCCAGCAGCCCCTCGACAGGGGTGGCGCAGCCCCAGCATTTT. Encoded protein: CASSPSTGVAQPQHF.

This clonotype was recorded a few times. This chain connects TRBV2 to TRBJ2-2; D is uncertain. V was cut by 5 bases and J by 3 bases, with 4 bases left in between. The CDR3 consists of 12 residues. The germline V gene encodes CDR1 SNHLY and CDR2 FYNNEI. Written as DNA, the CDR3 is TGTGCCAGCAGTTGGGACACCGGGGAGCTGTTTTTT. This translates into CASSWDTGELFF.

This clonotype has only a few counts. This rearrangement joins TRBV12-3 or TRBV12-4 to TRBJ2-5, with D tentatively TRBD2 (6 bases). CDR3 size: 17 residues. The V gene lost 6 bases and the J gene lost 2 bases, with 22 bases spanning the gap. CDR3 region: CASRPPRGAPTQETQYF. The CDR3 DNA sequence: TGTGCCAGCAGACCCCCCCGCGGGGCTCCTACTCAAGAGACCCAGTACTTC.

This clonotype came up a few times. This sequence joins TRBV11-2 and TRBJ1-1; D gene unclear. CDR1 and CDR2 (germline): SGHAT, FQNNGV. Trimming stripped 3 bases from V and 2 bases from J, with 13 bases between. This CDR3 region has 15 residues. The CDR3 nucleotides are TGTGCCAGCAGCTTTAAGGGAGGGAGAAACACTGAAGCTTTCTTT. Translated, it gives CASSFKGGRNTEAFF.

The rearrangement joins TRBV5-1 to TRBJ1-1, with D perhaps matching TRBD1 (6 bases). There are 17 residues in the CDR3. Deletions cut 1 base from V and 0 bases from J, with 16 bases between. The germline V gene has CDR1 SGHRS and CDR2 YFSETQ. CDR3 nucleotides: TGCGCCAGCAGCTTGCGGGCGCGGGGGGGGCTGAACACTGAAGCTTTCTTT. Its protein product is CASSLRARGGLNTEAFF.

The chain uses TRBV5-1 and TRBJ2-5; D might be TRBD1 or TRBD2, each matching 5 bases. Deletions cut 0 bases from V and 4 bases from J, with 7 bases between. This CDR3 is built from 13 residues. Looked up from germline, CDR1 is SGHRS and CDR2 is YFSETQ. The CDR3 here is CASSLDGGETQYF. CDR3 bases: TGCGCCAGCAGCTTGGATGGGGGAGAGACCCAGTACTTC.

This clonotype came up a few times. The chain recombines TRBV5-1 with TRBJ2-1; TRBD2 agrees at 12 bases. The CDR3 totals 15 residues. Germline-derived CDR1 and CDR2 are SGHRS and YFSETQ. V dropped 6 bases and J dropped 3; count of bases not matched to a gene: 4. CDR3 amino acids: CASTPTSGGYNEQFF. Written as DNA, the CDR3 is TGCGCCAGCACCCCGACTAGCGGGGGCTACAATGAGCAGTTCTTC. Filled out from reference TRBV5-1 and TRBJ2-1, the complete variable domain reads KAGVTQTPRYLIKTRGQQVTLSCSPISGHRSVSWYQQTPGQGLQFLFEYFSETQRNKGNFPGRFSGRQFSNSRSEMNVSTLELGDSALYLCASTPTSGGYNEQFFGPGTRLTVL.

The chain links TRBV7-9 to TRBJ2-3; D may correspond to TRBD1 or TRBD2 (5 bases each). This CDR3 has 14 residues. In germline, CDR1 is SEHNR, CDR2 FQNEAQ (reference sequence). Trimming took 4 bases from V and 4 from J, leaving 12 bases between them. The CDR3 DNA follows: TGTGCCAGCAGCTCGACGGGACGCCCAGATACGCAGTATTTT. Translation: CASSSTGRPDTQYF.

This clonotype was counted between two and nine times. V usage is TRBV20-1 and J usage is TRBJ1-2; D is unresolved. Germline assignment: CDR1 DFQATT and CDR2 SNEGSKA (reference sequence). Trimming removed 3 bases from V and 8 bases from J, with 16 bases in between. The CDR3 runs 13 residues. The CDR3: CSASQSYALGYTF. Written as DNA, the CDR3 is TGCAGTGCTAGCCAGAGTTATGCACTAGGCTACACCTTC.

In DNA, the CDR3 is TGTGCCAGCAGCCAAAGGGACATCTACGAGCAGTACTTC. Translating it yields CASSQRDIYEQYF. This sequence joins TRBV7-9 and TRBJ2-7, with D possibly being TRBD1 (6 bases). V lost 5 bases and J lost 3, with 11 bases in between. The CDR3 totals 13 residues. In germline, CDR1 is SEHNR, CDR2 FQNEAQ (reference sequence).

The chain is built from TRBV12-3 or TRBV12-4 and TRBJ2-2, with D perhaps matching TRBD2 (6 bases). The germline V and J ends were trimmed by 5 bases and 4 bases, with 17 bases remaining between them. The length of the CDR3 is 16 residues. The CDR3 coding sequence is TGTGCCAGCAGTCCCAGGTGGGCGCGGGGCACCGGGGAGCTGTTTTTT. Protein sequence: CASSPRWARGTGELFF.

This clonotype was seen ten or more times. J is TRBJ2-7 and V is TRBV27; tentatively, D is TRBD1 (5 bases). The V gene lost 8 bases and the J gene lost 2 bases, with 13 bases spanning the gap. This CDR3 contains 13 residues. Germline lookup yields CDR1 MNHEY and CDR2 SMNVEV (reference sequence). In DNA, the CDR3 is TGTGCCAGCGGTCGGGCAGGGACCTACGAGCAGTACTTC. This codes for CASGRAGTYEQYF.

The chain couples TRBV6-2 or TRBV6-3 to TRBJ2-3; 16 nucleotides match TRBD2. The CDR3 loop spans 16 amino acids. With 7 bases clipped from V and 5 bases from J, the junction kept 6 bases outside the gene matches. The germline gives CDR1 MNHEY, CDR2 SVGEGT. CDR3 region: CASTSGLAGGRDTQYF. CDR3 DNA sequence: TGTGCCAGCACCTCGGGACTAGCGGGGGGGCGAGATACGCAGTATTTT.